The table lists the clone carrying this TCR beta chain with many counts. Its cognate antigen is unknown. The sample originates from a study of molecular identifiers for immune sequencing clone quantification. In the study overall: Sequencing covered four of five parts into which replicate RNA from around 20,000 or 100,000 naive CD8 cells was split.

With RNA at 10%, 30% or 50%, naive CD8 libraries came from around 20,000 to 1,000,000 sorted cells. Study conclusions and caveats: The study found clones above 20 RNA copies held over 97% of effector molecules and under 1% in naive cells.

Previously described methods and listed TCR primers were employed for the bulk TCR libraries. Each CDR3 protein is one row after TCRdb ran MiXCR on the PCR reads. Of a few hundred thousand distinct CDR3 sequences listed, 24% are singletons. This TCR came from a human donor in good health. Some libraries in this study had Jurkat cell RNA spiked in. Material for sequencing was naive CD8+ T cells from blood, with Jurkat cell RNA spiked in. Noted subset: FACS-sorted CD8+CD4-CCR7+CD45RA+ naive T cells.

CDR3 sequence reads: CASSVTVNTEAFF. In DNA form, the CDR3 reads TGTGCCAGCAGCGTAACAGTGAACACTGAAGCTTTCTTT. The V gene is TRBV6-1, the J gene TRBJ1-1; D is uncertain. CDR1 and CDR2 (germline): MNHNS, SASEGT. There are 13 residues in the CDR3. The V end lost 6 bases, the J end lost 0 bases, and 8 bases lay between the germline ends.